The 31 T cell receptor beta chains below all came from one sample that was sequenced in a study of blood T cell repertoires in COVID-19. Data came from immunoSEQ multiplex PCR; TCRdb stores just in-frame clones and leaves some out. The sample holds a few hundred thousand clones, 75% to 90% seen once. Material: peripheral blood. All receptors derive from a woman aged 40 to 50 who had recovered from COVID-19.

This clone was detected only once. This chain links TRBV5-1 with TRBJ1-1; 8 bases line up with TRBD1. With 4 bases clipped from V and 4 bases from J, the junction kept 6 bases outside the gene matches. Germline V lookup: CDR1 SGHRS, CDR2 YFSETQ. The CDR3 has 14 residues. As DNA, the CDR3 is TGCGCCAGCAGCCTGAATACAGGGGGCACTGAAGCTTTCTTT. This sequence encodes CASSLNTGGTEAFF.

This chain links TRBV28 with TRBJ1-2, with D possibly matching TRBD1 (5 bases). The ends were cut back, 9 bases at V and 6 bases at J, with 11 bases in the middle. Germline V gene sequence: CDR1 MDHEN, CDR2 SYDVKM. The CDR3 consists of 11 residues. As DNA, the CDR3 is TGTGCCAGTACACCAGGGCATGGCTACACCTTC. It encodes CASTPGHGYTF.

The chain is built from TRBV2 and TRBJ2-1; D is ambiguous. Germline V gene data show CDR1 as SNHLY and CDR2 as FYNNEI. This CDR3 region has 15 residues. Trimming left V 3 bases short and J 3 bases short, with 12 bases between. CDR3: CASSDPQVVYNEQFF. The CDR3 DNA reads as TGTGCCAGCAGTGATCCCCAGGTCGTCTACAATGAGCAGTTCTTC.

This chain uses TRBV13 with TRBJ2-5; D gene ambiguous. The CDR3 has 11 amino acids. Looked up from germline, CDR1 is PRHDT and CDR2 is FYEKMQ (reference sequence). V lost 10 bases, J lost 1 base, and 7 bases lay in between. CDR3 bases: TGTGCCAACGCGATCCAAGAGACCCAGTACTTC. This encodes CANAIQETQYF. The variable domain in full, completed from reference TRBV13 and TRBJ2-5, reads AAGVIQSPRHLIKEKRETATLKCYPIPRHDTVYWYQQGPGQDPQFLISFYEKMQSDKGSIPDRFSAQQFSDYHSELNMSSLELGDSALYFCANAIQETQYFGPGTRLLVL.

The chain couples TRBV11-2 to TRBJ1-1, with TRBD1 matching 10 bases. Unmatched junction bases numbered 8, after V lost 6 bases and J lost 4 bases. The CDR3 has 15 amino acids. CDR1 and CDR2 from the germline V gene are SGHAT and FQNNGV. This CDR3 reads CASRPGQGRSTEAFF. The CDR3 DNA sequence: TGTGCCAGCAGACCGGGACAGGGGCGGTCCACTGAAGCTTTCTTT.

The chain employs TRBV6-5 and TRBJ1-6; D remains unclear. V was cut by 6 bases and J by 10 bases, with 16 bases left in between. Germline CDR1 is MNHEY and CDR2 is SVGAGI. The CDR3 loop spans 14 amino acids. The CDR3 DNA follows: TGTGCCAGCAGACAGCTCCCCGTTGAATCACCCCTCCACTTT. This codes for CASRQLPVESPLHF.

The genes are TRBV7-9 and TRBJ1-3; no definite D call. Germline V gene sequence: CDR1 SEHNR, CDR2 FQNEAQ (reference sequence). V lost 7 bases and J lost 0, with 10 bases in between. The CDR3 spans 14 residues. This CDR3 reads CASTRGRSGNTIYF. For the CDR3, the DNA is TGTGCCAGCACCCGAGGTCGCTCTGGAAACACCATATATTTT.

V is TRBV5-5 and J is TRBJ2-7; D gene unclear. Trimming pared 3 bases from V and 5 bases from J, leaving 9 bases between. Germline V gives CDR1 SGHKS, CDR2 YYEKEE (reference sequence). The length of the CDR3 is 12 residues. In DNA form, the CDR3 reads TGTGCCAGCAGCTCCCCCTTCGACGAGCAGTACTTC. Its translation: CASSSPFDEQYF.

The rearrangement uses TRBV27 and TRBJ2-3, with TRBD2 identical over 15 bases. The ends lost 5 bases at V and 0 bases at J; junction bases unmatched: 9. This CDR3 spans 19 amino acids. Looked up from germline, CDR1 is MNHEY and CDR2 is SMNVEV (reference sequence). CDR3 region: CASSPLPGLAGGSTDTQYF. The CDR3 DNA is TGTGCCAGCAGTCCCTTACCCGGACTAGCGGGGGGGAGCACAGATACGCAGTATTTT.

This sequence joins TRBV7-2 and TRBJ2-5; TRBD2 matches 7 bases. The ends lost 8 bases at V and 0 bases at J; junction bases unmatched: 6. The CDR3 has 14 residues. The V gene's germline CDR1 is SGHTA and CDR2 FQGNSA. In nucleotides, the CDR3 is TGTGCCAGCTCGGGAGCGGGGTACCAAGAGACCCAGTACTTC. It is translated as CASSGAGYQETQYF. The full variable domain, with the rest looked up from reference TRBV7-2 and TRBJ2-5, is GAGVSQSPSNKVTEKGKDVELRCDPISGHTALYWYRQSLGQGLEFLIYFQGNSAPDKSGLPSDRFSAERTGGSVSTLTIQRTQQEDSAVYLCASSGAGYQETQYFGPGTRLLVL.

The chain couples TRBV19 to TRBJ2-5; possibly TRBD2 for D (7 bases). This CDR3 comprises 15 residues. Deletions cut 3 bases from V and 2 bases from J, with 13 bases between. Germline V gene data show CDR1 as LNHDA and CDR2 as SQIVND (reference sequence). Here the CDR3 DNA reads TGTGCCAGTAGTATTGGGGGGGCTGGTCAAGAGACCCAGTACTTC. It encodes CASSIGGAGQETQYF.

CDR3 nucleotides: TGTGCCAGCAGCCCCCACGGACAGGGGGCGGCCGGGGAGCTGTTTTTT. It is translated as CASSPHGQGAAGELFF. The chain links TRBV7-3 to TRBJ2-2; 11 positions agree with TRBD1. Germline CDR1 SGHTA, CDR2 FQGTGA. The V gene end was trimmed by 5 bases and the J gene end by 6 bases; junction bases not matched to a gene: 8. The CDR3 consists of 16 residues.

The rearrangement joins TRBV19 to TRBJ1-5; D might be TRBD1 (5 bases). V was shortened by 6 bases and J by 2 bases, with 14 bases between the two germline ends. CDR3 length: 15 amino acids. Germline loops: CDR1 LNHDA, CDR2 SQIVND (reference sequence). CDR3 residues: CASRRQGMGNQPQHF. The CDR3 DNA is TGTGCCAGTAGAAGGCAGGGCATGGGCAATCAGCCCCAGCATTTT.

This clone was found a few times. The chain recombines TRBV12-5 with TRBJ1-2; 7 bases align to TRBD1. The CDR3 consists of 14 residues. Germline V gives CDR1 LGHNT, CDR2 FRNRAP. The V gene end was trimmed by 3 bases and the J gene end by 8 bases; junction bases not matched to a gene: 9. CDR3 sequence (DNA): TGTGCTAGTGGTTTCCAAGACAGGGCAGGGGGCTACACCTTC. The encoded protein is CASGFQDRAGGYTF.

The CDR3 protein is CASSFENDSYGYTF. The CDR3 coding sequence is TGTGCCAGCAGTTTCGAAAACGACAGCTATGGCTACACCTTC. The chain employs TRBV6-9 and TRBJ1-2, with D possibly being TRBD1 (5 bases). There are 14 residues in the CDR3. Per the germline V gene, CDR1 is MNHGY and CDR2 is SVAAGI. V was pared by 4 bases and J by 4 bases, with 13 bases between.

The gene calls are TRBV11-3 and TRBJ1-2; 7 nucleotides match TRBD1. V was clipped by 3 bases and J by 5 bases; unmatched bases: 9. The CDR3 is 15 residues long. Per germline, CDR1 SGHNT and CDR2 YENEEA. The CDR3: CASSFPGQARYGYTF. CDR3 bases: TGTGCCAGCAGCTTTCCCGGACAGGCGAGATATGGCTACACCTTC.

This chain uses TRBV5-1 with TRBJ2-2; 8 bases match TRBD2. The V gene end was trimmed by 7 bases and the J gene end by 0 bases; junction bases not matched to a gene: 5. Germline V lookup: CDR1 SGHRS, CDR2 YFSETQ. There are 15 residues in the CDR3. CDR3 coding DNA: TGCGCCAGCCTTAGCGGGACAACGAACACCGGGGAGCTGTTTTTT. It is translated as CASLSGTTNTGELFF.

This chain uses TRBV5-6 with TRBJ1-1, with 9 bases lining up with TRBD1. The CDR3 extends over 14 amino acids. V was pared by 5 bases and J by 5 bases, with 7 bases of the junction left unmatched. Germline V gene data show CDR1 as SGHDT and CDR2 as YYEEEE. The CDR3: CASRQQGASTEAFF. The CDR3 bases are TGTGCCAGCAGACAACAGGGGGCGAGTACTGAAGCTTTCTTT.

This chain links TRBV14 with TRBJ1-2; possibly TRBD1 for D (5 bases). V was shortened by 4 bases and J by 4 bases, with 10 bases between the two germline ends. Germline CDR1 and CDR2: SGHDN and FVKESK. The CDR3 consists of 13 residues. The CDR3 bases are TGTGCCAGCAGCCTAGGACAAGTCTATGGCTACACCTTC. Its protein product is CASSLGQVYGYTF.

The V and J genes are TRBV6-5 and TRBJ2-3; D is perhaps TRBD2 (5 bases). This CDR3 spans 13 amino acids. In germline, CDR1 is MNHEY, CDR2 SVGAGI. V was clipped by 10 bases and J by 6 bases, with 17 bases between them. The CDR3 protein is CAIRDPLLDTQYF. In nucleotides, the CDR3 is TGTGCCATCCGGGATCCCCTTTTGGATACGCAGTATTTT.

The rearrangement uses TRBV28 and TRBJ1-6, with 9 positions matching TRBD1. The CDR3 extends over 13 amino acids. With 7 bases clipped from V and 11 bases from J, the junction kept 6 bases outside the gene matches. The germline gives CDR1 MDHEN, CDR2 SYDVKM. DNA of the CDR3: TGTGCCAGCACTGGGACAGGGACGCCACCCCTCCACTTT. This sequence encodes CASTGTGTPPLHF.

This chain connects TRBV7-2 to TRBJ2-5, with D maybe TRBD1 (5 bases). Trimming cost V 2 bases and J 4 bases, with 8 bases left between them. Per the germline V gene, CDR1 is SGHTA and CDR2 is FQGNSA. The CDR3 consists of 13 residues. This CDR3 reads CASSLTRAETQYF. The CDR3 DNA reads as TGTGCCAGCAGCTTAACCAGGGCAGAGACCCAGTACTTC.

The rearrangement links TRBV5-1 to TRBJ2-2; 7 bases are shared with TRBD1. CDR1 SGHRS and CDR2 YFSETQ come from the germline V gene. The CDR3 spans 15 residues. V trimming: 2 bases; J trimming: 2 bases; junction bases outside the gene matches: 3. CDR3 in DNA: TGCGCCAGCAGCTTCGGACAGGTCAACACCGGGGAGCTGTTTTTT. Residues: CASSFGQVNTGELFF.

The chain links TRBV15 to TRBJ2-5; 7 nucleotides align to TRBD1. CDR3 length: 15 residues. CDR1 and CDR2 (germline): LNHNV, YYDKDF (reference sequence). V shed 5 bases, J shed 4 bases, and the junction held 10 bases outside the gene matches. The CDR3 spells CATSPRASGGETQYF. Here the CDR3 DNA reads TGTGCCACCAGCCCCCGGGCCTCAGGGGGAGAGACCCAGTACTTC.

The chain combines TRBV28 with TRBJ2-5, with D perhaps matching TRBD2 (7 bases). CDR1 and CDR2 (germline): MDHEN, SYDVKM. The CDR3 loop spans 14 amino acids. Trimming pared 6 bases from V and 5 bases from J, leaving 16 bases between. The CDR3 reads CASSLGGAEETQYF. Here the CDR3 DNA reads TGTGCCAGCAGCCTTGGGGGGGCGGAGGAGACCCAGTACTTC.

This clone was found a few times. The V call is TRBV12-3 or TRBV12-4, the J call TRBJ2-1, with 9 bases identical to TRBD2. There are 12 residues in the CDR3. V shed 2 bases, J shed 16 bases, and the junction held 6 bases outside the gene matches. CDR3 region: CASSLSGTSTFF. The DNA for the CDR3 is TGTGCCAGCAGTTTATCTGGGACTAGCACTTTCTTC.

The rearrangement joins TRBV5-1 to TRBJ2-3; D is perhaps TRBD2 (5 bases). The germline V gene has CDR1 SGHRS and CDR2 YFSETQ. The length of the CDR3 is 18 residues. V was cut by 0 bases and J by 4 bases, with 21 bases left in between. As DNA, the CDR3 is TGCGCCAGCAGCTTGGGGGGTGGCGGGCCCCATCCGTCAGATACGCAGTATTTT. It codes for CASSLGGGGPHPSDTQYF.

This rearrangement joins TRBV2 to TRBJ1-1; maybe TRBD1 (5 bases). CDR3 length: 14 residues. V was trimmed by 11 bases and J by 4 bases, leaving 20 bases between them. The germline CDR1 and CDR2 sequences are SNHLY and FYNNEI. CDR3 region: CAGARSAPLTEAFF. The CDR3 DNA reads as TGTGCCGGGGCCCGATCGGCTCCCCTCACTGAAGCTTTCTTT.

CDR3 protein: CSARQGVEAFF. CDR3 coding DNA: TGCAGTGCTAGACAGGGGGTTGAAGCTTTCTTT. This sequence joins TRBV20-1 and TRBJ1-1, with 7 bases identical to TRBD1. The CDR3 is 11 amino acids. V gave up 2 bases and J gave up 7 bases; unmatched junction bases: 1. Germline V gives CDR1 DFQATT, CDR2 SNEGSKA (reference sequence).

The rearrangement links TRBV9 to TRBJ2-5; 14 bases agree with TRBD2. Germline trimming cut 4 bases from V and 4 bases from J; bases unmatched to any gene: 6. The CDR3 has 16 amino acids. CDR1 is SGDLS and CDR2 is YYNGEE in the germline V gene. CDR3 bases: TGTGCCAGCAGCCCACCGGGGACTAGCGGGGGAGAGACCCAGTACTTC. Its translation is CASSPPGTSGGETQYF. The full variable domain, with the rest looked up from reference TRBV9 and TRBJ2-5, is DSGVTQTPKHLITATGQRVTLRCSPRSGDLSVYWYQQSLDQGLQFLIQYYNGEERAKGNILERFSAQQFPDLHSELNLSSLELGDSALYFCASSPPGTSGGETQYFGPGTRLLVL.

The chain couples TRBV19 to TRBJ1-2, with D hard to call. The CDR3 has 14 amino acids. V was clipped by 3 bases and J by 5 bases, with 13 bases between them. CDR1 is LNHDA, CDR2 SQIVND, per germline (reference sequence). The CDR3 DNA sequence: TGTGCCAGTAGTATGGTACAGAGGACTTATGGCTACACCTTC. It is translated as CASSMVQRTYGYTF.